This record looks at one TCR beta chain sequence and its context. Its antigen remains unknown. This sample was included in a study of shared clonotypes between healthy human individuals. Data came from immunoSEQ multiplex PCR; TCRdb stores just in-frame clones and leaves some out. Of about 980,000 clones listed, approximately 76% are singletons. Study results and caveats: Roughly 5% of naive CD4 clonotypes were common to a few donors. Generally, estimated richness proved larger in naive subsets than it did in memory subsets. Sample collection involved blood only; tissue repertoires are likely different.

The trim removed 3 bases at V and 5 bases at J, leaving 11 bases unmatched. CDR1 and CDR2 (germline): ENHRY, SYGVKD. The CDR3 has 16 amino acids. This TCR was recovered from a man between 18 and 29 years old in good health. This rearrangement joins TRBV10-3 to TRBJ2-5; 8 nucleotides match TRBD2. Material: memory CD4+ T cells sorted from blood. Subset described: CD45RA-negative fraction. DNA for the CDR3: TGTGCCATCAGTGAAGTTTTTGCGGGGGGCCGGGAGACCCAGTACTTC. Its translation: CAISEVFAGGRETQYF.